The following is a T cell receptor beta chain sequence with its context. Its antigen is not identified. V gave up 6 bases and J gave up 2 bases; unmatched junction bases: 16. Germline CDR1 is WSHSY and CDR2 is SAAADI. The CDR3 runs to 17 residues. This table comes from immunoSEQ multiplex PCR, and its TCRdb copy is limited to in-frame clones, with some not included. This table has 75,000 to 80,000 clones, approximately 93% appearing once. The data belong to a study of OX40 agonist ivuxolimab in advanced cancers. Across the whole study: Patients were given ivuxolimab, an antibody that agonizes OX40 (CD134).

Whole-study findings and limits: Patients who responded partially at 0.1-3.0 mg/kg showed clonal expansion ranking among the lowest.

Autoimmune disease history or systemic immunosuppression led to patient exclusion. The sample was CD4+ or CD8+ T cells sorted from blood, taken in a trial of the OX40 agonist ivuxolimab. The clonotype was recovered from an adult with an advanced solid tumor such as melanoma, head and neck, liver or kidney cancer. The chain couples TRBV10-2 to TRBJ2-7; TRBD2 matches 7 bases. For the CDR3, the DNA is TGCGCCAGCAGCCGAGGGGACCCAGTTGGGGGGGCCTACGAGCAGTACTTC. Encoded protein: CASSRGDPVGGAYEQYF.